This T cell receptor beta chain derives from a study of T-cell reconstitution after alpha-beta-depleted transplantation in children. Study-wide findings and caveats: Among T cells one year after transplant, newly produced cells accounted for most counts and diversity. Recipient T cells and thymic progenitors that survived were the source of the high TCRbeta diversity seen at day 60 in some patients. Reportedly, alpha-beta T cells present about two months post-transplant originated from several hundred expanded clones of graft origin.

The TCRbeta library was prepared with unique molecular identifiers. TCRdb reprocessed the PCR reads via MiXCR and lists one record per CDR3 protein. The sample holds about 640,000 distinct CDR3 sequences, 10% to 15% seen once. CDR3 length: 18 residues. Per the germline V gene, CDR1 is LNHNV and CDR2 is YYDKDF (reference sequence). J gave up 2 bases and V 3 bases, and 13 bases lay outside the gene matches. The table lists this clonotype with a few counts. Its antigen remains unknown. The sample was PBMCs, mostly from graft donor cells, taken 360 days after TCRalphabeta/CD19-depleted stem cell transplant. This chain links TRBV15 with TRBJ2-7; 10 bases are a match to TRBD2. The receptor's source is a male patient younger than 18 who had a stem cell transplant for acute myeloid leukemia, so the T cells may come from the graft donor. The CDR3 nucleotides read TGTGCCACCAGCAGGCTCGGGGCTAGCGGGAGTAGGACCTACGAGCAGTACTTC. Its protein product is CATSRLGASGSRTYEQYF.